The text below deals with one T cell receptor beta chain. TCRdb reanalysed the PCR reads using MiXCR and keeps one entry per CDR3 protein. The table lists roughly 11,000 distinct CDR3 sequences, approximately 22% of them singletons, with around 9.3% in the top ten. This specimen comes from a study of immune characterization of retroperitoneal liposarcoma. The CDR3 covers 12 residues. Germline CDR1 reads MNHNS; CDR2 reads SASEGT. Sequenced material: blood. This TCR derives from a female donor with retroperitoneal liposarcoma. V usage is TRBV6-1 and J usage is TRBJ2-5; tentatively, D is TRBD2 (5 bases). The J call may not be correct, given that the DNA end is closer to TRBJ2-1. The CDR3 DNA reads as TGTGCCAGCAGTAGGGTGCGAGGGGAGCAGTTCTTC. It yields the protein CASSRVRGEQFF.